Shown below are 18 T cell receptor beta chains from a single sample sequenced in a study of T cell repertoires in ileal Crohn's disease. Data came from immunoSEQ multiplex PCR; TCRdb stores just in-frame clones and leaves some out. This sample yields tens of thousands of clones, of which approximately 88% are seen a single time; about 2.1% belongs to the top ten. Time point noted: neoterminal ileum biopsy at postoperative endoscopy, about 6 months after surgery. Sequencing was performed on ileal tissue. The receptors were sampled from an adult with Crohn's disease.

The V and J genes are TRBV5-6 and TRBJ2-1; tentative D call: TRBD2 (6 bases). CDR1 SGHDT and CDR2 YYEEEE come from the germline V gene. This CDR3 is built from 12 residues. Trimming left V 0 bases short and J 10 bases short, with 8 bases between. CDR3 in DNA: TGTGCCAGCAGCTTGGCGGCGGGAGAGCAGTTCTTC. Translating gives CASSLAAGEQFF.

The CDR3 loop is CAISDPAETGELFF. The CDR3 DNA reads as TGTGCCATCAGTGACCCAGCGGAAACCGGGGAGCTGTTTTTT. The gene calls are TRBV10-3 and TRBJ2-2, with D possibly TRBD2 on 5 matching bases. V dropped 3 bases and J dropped 5 bases, with 10 bases sitting between them. CDR3 length: 14 amino acids. Germline V CDR1 and CDR2: ENHRY, SYGVKD.

The chain recombines TRBV7-9 with TRBJ1-1; weak D call: TRBD1 (5 bases). Trimming left V 5 bases short and J 4 bases short, with 14 bases between. CDR3 length equals 14 residues. Germline assignment: CDR1 SEHNR and CDR2 FQNEAQ (reference sequence). CDR3 DNA sequence: TGTGCCAGCAGCCTACAGGTGGAGATCACTGAAGCTTTCTTT. Translating gives CASSLQVEITEAFF.

The chain has TRBV18 and TRBJ2-3; D remains unclear. The CDR3 spans 13 residues. The germline gives CDR1 KGHSH, CDR2 LQKENI. V was trimmed by 2 bases and J by 3 bases, leaving 6 bases between them. This chain's CDR3 is CASSPELTDTQYF. CDR3 bases: TGTGCCAGCTCACCAGAACTAACAGATACGCAGTATTTT.

The chain employs TRBV6-5 and TRBJ2-5, with 7 bases aligning to TRBD2. The trim removed 2 bases at V and 2 bases at J, leaving 8 bases unmatched. The CDR3 is 16 residues long. Germline CDR1 and CDR2: MNHEY and SVGAGI. CDR3 in DNA: TGTGCCAGCAGTTACGGGCCCAGGGAGGGGCAAGAGACCCAGTACTTC. This codes for CASSYGPREGQETQYF.

The genes are TRBV5-1 and TRBJ1-1; 7 bases agree with TRBD1. J gave up 4 bases and V 4 bases, and 13 bases lay outside the gene matches. Looked up from germline, CDR1 is SGHRS and CDR2 is YFSETQ. The CDR3 loop spans 16 amino acids. The CDR3 loop is CASSPYRTGWGTEAFF. The CDR3 DNA sequence: TGCGCCAGCAGCCCCTACCGGACAGGCTGGGGCACTGAAGCTTTCTTT.

The chain combines TRBV4-2 with TRBJ2-7, with TRBD1 matching over 9 bases. V lost 0 bases to trimming and J lost 3 bases; unmatched junction nucleotides: 9. Germline CDR1 is LGHNA and CDR2 is YNFKEQ. The CDR3 has 17 amino acids. The chain's CDR3 is CASSQEAKGQGGYEQYF. The CDR3 coding sequence is TGTGCCAGCAGCCAAGAGGCAAAGGGACAGGGCGGCTACGAGCAGTACTTC.

The chain joins TRBV5-4 to TRBJ2-2; D unclear. V was trimmed by 0 bases and J by 5 bases, leaving 11 bases between them. The CDR3 consists of 15 residues. Germline lookup yields CDR1 SGHNT and CDR2 YYREEE (reference sequence). The CDR3 bases are TGTGCCAGCAGCTTGGCCCTAAGAGCAACCGGGGAGCTGTTTTTT. Amino acids: CASSLALRATGELFF.

This CDR3 reads CASSPTRLAPHEQFF. The CDR3 nucleotides read TGTGCCAGCAGCCCAACTCGACTAGCTCCCCATGAGCAGTTCTTC. The chain links TRBV7-3 to TRBJ2-1; 7 bases agree with TRBD2. J lost 8 bases, V lost 5 bases, and 12 bases had no gene match. The CDR3 runs to 15 residues. Per germline, CDR1 SGHTA and CDR2 FQGTGA.

The chain has TRBV10-3 and TRBJ1-1; 7 positions match TRBD1. Germline V gives CDR1 ENHRY, CDR2 SYGVKD. The CDR3 sequence is 15 residues long. J lost 1 base, V lost 8 bases, and 10 bases had no gene match. The CDR3 is CAIHGPGQTNTEAFF. The CDR3 DNA follows: TGTGCCATCCATGGCCCGGGACAGACGAACACTGAAGCTTTCTTT.

This clone was seen a handful of times. The rearrangement uses TRBV5-1 and TRBJ2-5; no firm D call. CDR3 length: 13 residues. Germline V gene lookup returns CDR1 SGHRS and CDR2 YFSETQ. The ends were cut back, 4 bases at V and 1 base at J, with 8 bases in the middle. CDR3 loop: CASSPLTQETQYF. CDR3 DNA: TGCGCCAGCAGCCCCCTAACCCAAGAGACCCAGTACTTC.

The chain joins TRBV19 to TRBJ2-5, with D possibly being TRBD2 (5 bases). The CDR3 runs to 17 residues. Looked up from germline, CDR1 is LNHDA and CDR2 is SQIVND (reference sequence). V dropped 5 bases and J dropped 6 bases, with 25 bases sitting between them. CDR3 amino acids: CASSQRRDVEGLKTQYF. The CDR3 DNA follows: TGTGCCAGTAGTCAACGAAGAGATGTAGAGGGATTGAAGACCCAGTACTTC.

The rearrangement links TRBV18 to TRBJ1-2; D gene unclear. CDR1 and CDR2 (germline): KGHSH, LQKENI. This CDR3 has 14 amino acids. V was trimmed by 3 bases and J by 0 bases, leaving 8 bases between them. CDR3 amino acids: CASSPGQTNYGYTF. CDR3 in DNA: TGTGCCAGCTCACCGGGCCAGACTAACTATGGCTACACCTTC. The full variable domain, rest sourced from reference TRBV18 and TRBJ1-2, is NAGVMQNPRHLVRRRGQEARLRCSPMKGHSHVYWYRQLPEEGLKFMVYLQKENIIDESGMPKERFSAEFPKEGPSILRIQQVVRGDSAAYFCASSPGQTNYGYTFGSGTRLTVV.

The chain has TRBV20-1 and TRBJ2-1; tentative D call: TRBD1 (5 bases). Germline V gene data show CDR1 as DFQATT and CDR2 as SNEGSKA (reference sequence). V lost 6 bases to trimming and J lost 6 bases, with 9 bases between them. This CDR3 contains 11 residues. CDR3 DNA: TGCAGTGCATTCAGGGTCAATGAGCAGTTCTTC. This encodes CSAFRVNEQFF.

The table lists this clone with a count of one. The V gene is TRBV6-6, the J gene TRBJ1-1; 7 bases fit TRBD1. V dropped 8 bases and J dropped 4; count of bases not matched to a gene: 4. The CDR3 loop spans 12 amino acids. Germline-derived CDR1 and CDR2 are MNHNY and SVGAGI (reference sequence). This CDR3 is CASQNRGTEAFF. CDR3 nucleotides: TGTGCCAGCCAAAACAGGGGCACTGAAGCTTTCTTT.

The chain is built from TRBV5-1 and TRBJ2-7; 11 nucleotides align to TRBD2. The V segment lost 0 bases and the J segment 3 bases; nucleotides outside the gene matches: 2. CDR1 and CDR2 from the germline V gene are SGHRS and YFSETQ. This CDR3 region has 15 residues. The CDR3, as DNA: TGCGCCAGCAGCTTGGGGCTAGCGGGAGGCTACGAGCAGTACTTC. It specifies CASSLGLAGGYEQYF. The entire variable domain, with the rest obtained from reference TRBV5-1 and TRBJ2-7, is as follows: KAGVTQTPRYLIKTRGQQVTLSCSPISGHRSVSWYQQTPGQGLQFLFEYFSETQRNKGNFPGRFSGRQFSNSRSEMNVSTLELGDSALYLCASSLGLAGGYEQYFGPGTRLTVT.

The chain recombines TRBV28 with TRBJ2-7; TRBD2 might be the D (6 bases). Germline lookup yields CDR1 MDHEN and CDR2 SYDVKM. This CDR3 spans 13 amino acids. Trimming stripped 5 bases from V and 7 bases from J, with 15 bases between. CDR3 sequence (DNA): TGTGCCAGCAGTCCATCGGTCGCGGGGGAGCAGTACTTC. It specifies CASSPSVAGEQYF.

The rearrangement joins TRBV10-2 to TRBJ2-7, with 12 bases identical to TRBD2. The length of the CDR3 is 15 residues. CDR1 and CDR2 from the germline V gene are WSHSY and SAAADI. Unmatched junction bases numbered 6, after V lost 6 bases and J lost 3 bases. This CDR3 is CASSRLAGGFYEQYV. The DNA of the CDR3 is TGCGCCAGCAGCCGTCTAGCGGGAGGGTTCTACGAGCAGTACGTC.